This T cell receptor (beta chain) was sequenced for a study of blood T cells in healthy people across ages. This clonotype was seen only a few times. Next came a second PCR, run for about 6 to 12 cycles, which used a sample-barcoded 5' primer along with a J-beta primer mix. TCRdb ran MiXCR on the 5' RACE reads and lists one entry per CDR3 protein. The sample shows fewer than 1,200,000 distinct CDR3 sequences, 20% to 25% of them seen only once. This same sample was also taken into another study, of T cells of mothers and their children. Turning to that study: The authors identified no persistent microchimeric T cell clones.

Sequenced: blood. The receptor was derived from a girl aged 2-15 years in good health.

The CDR3 spells CASSSPDVAENTEAFF. The CDR3 DNA reads TGTGCCAGCAGCTCGCCGGACGTGGCAGAGAACACTGAAGCTTTCTTT. The rearrangement joins TRBV13 to TRBJ1-1; D unclear. Trimming took 4 bases from V and 1 from J, leaving 16 bases between them. The CDR3 is 16 amino acids. The germline CDR1 and CDR2 sequences are PRHDT and FYEKMQ (reference sequence).